Following are 19 T cell receptor beta chains from one sample sequenced in a study of T cells in Graves' hyperthyroidism and ophthalmopathy. RNA transcripts served as the template for amplifying TCR beta CDR3 regions. First-round RT-PCR with HTBI primers amplified the TCR CDR3 region. From the multiplex PCR reads, TCRdb called clonotypes with MiXCR, one entry per CDR3 protein. The sample holds 700,000 to 950,000 distinct CDR3 sequences; roughly a third are singletons and the top ten take roughly 31%. The sample was blood. Receptor source: a woman in her forties with Graves' hyperthyroidism.

About this clonotype itself: Relative to the germline gene, one junction end is altered; a read error may explain this. The chain joins TRBV7-2 to TRBJ2-5, with D perhaps being TRBD1 or TRBD2 (5 bases each). In germline, CDR1 is SGHTA, CDR2 FQGNSA. The CDR3 is made up of 16 amino acids. The CDR3 protein is CASSQGAGTGQETQYF. The CDR3 DNA follows: TGCGCCAGTAGCCAAGGGGCAGGGACGGGCCAAGAGACCCAGTACTTC. Full variable domain (rest looked up from reference TRBV7-2 and TRBJ2-5): GAGVSQSPSNKVTEKGKDVELRCDPISGHTALYWYRQSLGQGLEFLIYFQGNSAPDKSGLPSDRFSAERTGGSVSTLTIQRTQQEDSAVYLCASSQGAGTGQETQYFGPGTRLLVL.

This clonotype was detected only once. V and J are TRBV2 and TRBJ2-5; D call uncertain. CDR3 length: 12 residues. Germline CDR1 SNHLY, CDR2 FYNNEI. V gave up 6 bases and J gave up 9 bases, with 14 bases separating them. For the CDR3, the DNA is TGTGCCAGCAGGTATAGCAATCAGCCCCAGTACTTC. Protein: CASRYSNQPQYF.

There are a few counts of this clonotype. V is TRBV4-1 and J is TRBJ1-2, with TRBD1 as a possible D gene (5 bases). Trimming left V 3 bases short and J 7 bases short, with 12 bases between. The CDR3 totals 13 residues. Germline CDR1 MGHRA, CDR2 YSYEKL. In DNA, the CDR3 is TGCGCCAGCAGCCAGGGAGGGGAGGGTGGCTACACCTTC. Its translation is CASSQGGEGGYTF.

V is TRBV5-1 and J is TRBJ2-3; tentative D call: TRBD2 (6 bases). CDR1 is SGHRS and CDR2 is YFSETQ in the germline V gene. V was trimmed by 0 bases and J by 2 bases, leaving 13 bases between them. There are 16 residues in the CDR3. The CDR3 coding sequence is TGCGCCAGCAGCTTGGGGCCGGGACTGATCACAGATACGCAGTATTTT. Translated, it gives CASSLGPGLITDTQYF. Drawing the rest from reference TRBV5-1 and TRBJ2-3, the complete variable domain is KAGVTQTPRYLIKTRGQQVTLSCSPISGHRSVSWYQQTPGQGLQFLFEYFSETQRNKGNFPGRFSGRQFSNSRSEMNVSTLELGDSALYLCASSLGPGLITDTQYFGPGTRLTVL.

As concerns this clonotype: This may be a read error: a much more frequent sequence differs by one nucleotide. The CDR3 DNA follows: TGTGCCAGTAGTCCCCGGACAGGACGACGGCTGATGGATGGCTACACCTTC. Protein: CASSPRTGRRLMDGYTF. The gene calls are TRBV19 and TRBJ1-2; 7 nucleotides agree with TRBD1. The CDR3 is 17 residues long. Germline V gene sequence: CDR1 LNHDA, CDR2 SQIVND (reference sequence). V trimming: 5 bases; J trimming: 6 bases; junction bases outside the gene matches: 18.

This rearrangement joins TRBV6-5 to TRBJ1-3, with TRBD1 as a possible D gene (6 bases). V was trimmed by 2 bases and J by 0 bases, leaving 11 bases between them. The CDR3 has 16 amino acids. The germline V gene has CDR1 MNHEY and CDR2 SVGAGI. In DNA form, the CDR3 reads TGTGCCAGCAGTTACGGGGGGGGCCTCTCTGGAAACACCATATATTTT. Translated, it gives CASSYGGGLSGNTIYF.

The V and J genes are TRBV14 and TRBJ2-3, with D possibly TRBD1 on 5 matching bases. From germline, CDR1 is SGHDN and CDR2 FVKESK. The V gene lost 1 base and the J gene lost 3 bases, with 8 bases spanning the gap. The CDR3 has 14 residues. CDR3 region: CASSQGSGTDTQYF. The CDR3 region has the DNA TGTGCCAGCAGCCAAGGCTCAGGGACAGATACGCAGTATTTT.

This clonotype was seen repeatedly, ten times or more. The J gene is TRBJ2-5, the V gene TRBV11-2; D call uncertain. This CDR3 contains 14 residues. Trimming took 2 bases from V and 5 from J, leaving 12 bases between them. Per germline, CDR1 SGHAT and CDR2 FQNNGV. In DNA form, the CDR3 reads TGTGCCAGCAGCTTAACACGGTCTAGTGAGACCCAGTACTTC. It encodes CASSLTRSSETQYF.

This clonotype was recorded many times. The J gene is TRBJ1-4, the V gene TRBV7-9; D uncertain. V shed 1 base and J shed 6 bases, with 9 bases lying between them. The germline V gene encodes CDR1 SEHNR and CDR2 FQNEAQ (reference sequence). This CDR3 has 14 amino acids. Written as DNA, the CDR3 is TGTGCCAGCAGCTTAGAGACGGAGGATGAAAAACTGTTTTTT. Amino acid sequence: CASSLETEDEKLFF.

In this sample, this clonotype turned up a few times. The chain links TRBV7-9 to TRBJ2-2, with 7 positions matching TRBD1. CDR1 is SEHNR, CDR2 FQNEAQ, per germline (reference sequence). V dropped 4 bases and J dropped 0; count of bases not matched to a gene: 8. The CDR3 contains 17 residues. As DNA, the CDR3 is TGTGCCAGCAGCTCAAGACAGGGAGCAGCGAACACCGGGGAGCTGTTTTTT. This encodes CASSSRQGAANTGELFF. Using reference TRBV7-9 and TRBJ2-2 for the parts outside the CDR3, the full variable domain is DTGVSQNPRHKITKRGQNVTFRCDPISEHNRLYWYRQTLGQGPEFLTYFQNEAQLEKSRLLSDRFSAERPKGSFSTLEIQRTEQGDSAMYLCASSSRQGAANTGELFFGEGSRLTVL.

This clonotype was observed many times. The chain has TRBV7-3 and TRBJ1-1, with 10 positions matching TRBD1. The CDR3 spans 14 residues. Looked up from germline, CDR1 is SGHTA and CDR2 is FQGTGA. The V gene end was trimmed by 5 bases and the J gene end by 5 bases; junction bases not matched to a gene: 5. For the CDR3, the DNA is TGTGCCAGCAGCCCGGGACAGGGGTTGACTGAAGCTTTCTTT. Its protein product is CASSPGQGLTEAFF.

This clonotype occurred a few times. The V gene is TRBV7-9, the J gene TRBJ2-7, with D possibly matching TRBD1 (5 bases). This CDR3 is 13 amino acids long. With 8 bases removed from V and 2 bases from J, the gap between germline ends came to 13 bases. The germline gives CDR1 SEHNR, CDR2 FQNEAQ (reference sequence). CDR3 loop: CASLSTAPYEQYF. The DNA of the CDR3 is TGTGCCAGCCTCTCGACAGCACCCTACGAGCAGTACTTC.

This clonotype appeared a few times. The chain links TRBV7-2 to TRBJ1-6; possible D gene TRBD1, 5 bases. The CDR3 runs to 18 residues. Germline V gene sequence: CDR1 SGHTA, CDR2 FQGNSA. V shed 1 base and J shed 5 bases, with 18 bases lying between them. CDR3 DNA: TGTGCCAGCAGCTTAGTCCTCCCGAGGACAAGTAATAATTCACCCCTCCACTTT. Amino acids: CASSLVLPRTSNNSPLHF.

This clonotype was picked up a small number of times. The gene calls are TRBV7-2 and TRBJ1-2; possible D gene TRBD1, 6 bases. CDR3 length: 14 amino acids. Between the trimmed V and J ends, which lost 5 bases and 4 bases, there was a span of 14 bases. CDR1 SGHTA and CDR2 FQGNSA come from the germline V gene. CDR3 region: CASSQGSPIYGYTF. As DNA, the CDR3 is TGTGCCAGCAGCCAGGGGAGCCCCATCTATGGCTACACCTTC.

The gene calls are TRBV19 and TRBJ1-2; perhaps TRBD1 as D (5 bases). The CDR3 is made up of 14 amino acids. V lost 0 bases and J lost 4, with 9 bases in between. CDR1 and CDR2 from the germline V gene are LNHDA and SQIVND (reference sequence). For the CDR3, the DNA is TGTGCCAGTAGTATAGAGGGAGGGGTCTATGGCTACACCTTC. As protein: CASSIEGGVYGYTF.

The CDR3 protein is CASSVFTGTGELDGTNEKLFF. Written as DNA, the CDR3 is TGTGCCAGCAGCGTTTTTACCGGGACAGGGGAATTGGATGGCACTAATGAAAAACTGTTTTTT. The chain carries TRBV9 and TRBJ1-4; 10 nucleotides match TRBD1. Germline-derived CDR1 and CDR2 are SGDLS and YYNGEE. The J segment lost 2 bases and the V segment lost 2 bases, leaving 18 bases of the junction unmatched. This CDR3 has 21 residues. Drawing the rest from reference TRBV9 and TRBJ1-4, the complete variable domain is DSGVTQTPKHLITATGQRVTLRCSPRSGDLSVYWYQQSLDQGLQFLIQYYNGEERAKGNILERFSAQQFPDLHSELNLSSLELGDSALYFCASSVFTGTGELDGTNEKLFFGSGTQLSVL.

This clonotype was observed a few times. The V call is TRBV7-9, the J call TRBJ2-2; tentatively, D is TRBD2 (6 bases). The length of the CDR3 is 16 residues. V lost 5 bases and J 6 bases, leaving 19 bases between the germline ends. The V gene's germline CDR1 is SEHNR and CDR2 FQNEAQ (reference sequence). CDR3 residues: CASSPYGGVSAGELFF. CDR3 sequence (DNA): TGTGCCAGCAGCCCCTACGGAGGGGTATCCGCCGGGGAGCTGTTTTTT. Variable domain in full (rest from reference TRBV7-9 and TRBJ2-2): DTGVSQNPRHKITKRGQNVTFRCDPISEHNRLYWYRQTLGQGPEFLTYFQNEAQLEKSRLLSDRFSAERPKGSFSTLEIQRTEQGDSAMYLCASSPYGGVSAGELFFGEGSRLTVL.

The sample holds many counts of this clonotype. J is TRBJ2-5 and V is TRBV2, with TRBD2 identical over 9 bases. V dropped 7 bases and J dropped 5; count of bases not matched to a gene: 2. The CDR3 sequence is 12 residues long. Germline-derived CDR1 and CDR2 are SNHLY and FYNNEI. Here the CDR3 reads CASIAGVETQYF. In nucleotides, the CDR3 is TGTGCCAGCATAGCGGGAGTTGAGACCCAGTACTTC.

This chain connects TRBV7-3 to TRBJ1-1; 7 nucleotides line up with TRBD1. V shed 1 base and J 8 bases; nucleotides not matched to a gene: 4. There are 13 residues in the CDR3. The V gene's germline CDR1 is SGHTA and CDR2 FQGTGA. CDR3 amino acids: CASSLRPTGEAFF. The CDR3, as DNA: TGTGCCAGCAGCTTAAGGCCGACAGGGGAAGCTTTCTTT.